This passage covers 15 T cell receptor beta chains from one sample sequenced in a study of a mutant IDH1 vaccine in newly diagnosed glioma. The sample's time point: week 23, last vaccination. The vaccine gave 300 ug of a 20-mer mutant IDH1 peptide subcutaneously per dose. The antigens of these receptors remain unknown. TCRdb's copy holds only in-frame clones and misses some; the assay was immunoSEQ multiplex PCR. The sample shows about 82,000 clones, approximately 85% of them seen only once. This sample comprised PBMCs, obtained from a glioma patient whose treatment included an IDH1 peptide vaccine. The receptors were gathered from a man aged 30 to 45 with glioma. Some clones in this sample may be carry-over from other donors' samples.

This clone was recorded once. The CDR3 DNA follows: TGCGCCAGCAGTGAGGGGACAGGGGGCGGCGAGCCCCAGCATTTT. This gives the protein CASSEGTGGGEPQHF. V and J are TRBV10-2 and TRBJ1-5; 12 bases agree with TRBD1. CDR3 length: 15 residues. Trimming at V came to 2 bases and at J to 8 bases, leaving 4 bases not matched to a gene. Germline CDR1 and CDR2: WSHSY and SAAADI.

The chain uses TRBV11-2 and TRBJ1-2; D might be TRBD1 (6 bases). V gave up 2 bases and J gave up 3 bases, with 13 bases separating them. The germline CDR1 and CDR2 sequences are SGHAT and FQNNGV. This CDR3 has 15 residues. In nucleotides, the CDR3 is TGTGCCAGCAGCTTACGTCGGGGGCTGGACTATGGCTACACCTTC. Amino acids: CASSLRRGLDYGYTF.

The rearrangement joins TRBV19 to TRBJ1-1, with D possibly being TRBD1 (5 bases). The CDR3 covers 13 residues. V lost 6 bases and J 5 bases, leaving 13 bases between the germline ends. Germline V gives CDR1 LNHDA, CDR2 SQIVND (reference sequence). CDR3 nucleotide sequence: TGTGCCAGTAGCCAAGTACGGGGGACTGAAGCTTTCTTT. This translates into CASSQVRGTEAFF.

The chain has TRBV27 and TRBJ1-1; the D gene is possibly TRBD1 (5 bases). The V gene lost 4 bases and the J gene lost 4 bases, with 10 bases spanning the gap. Per the germline V gene, CDR1 is MNHEY and CDR2 is SMNVEV (reference sequence). The CDR3 totals 13 residues. The CDR3 loop is CASSYGTATEAFF. The DNA of the CDR3 is TGTGCCAGCAGTTACGGGACCGCCACTGAAGCTTTCTTT.

The chain carries TRBV5-3 and TRBJ1-4, with D perhaps TRBD1 (5 bases). TRBV5-3 is an ORF, and what it does is uncertain. The CDR3 length is 16 residues. Trimming stripped 4 bases from V and 1 base from J, with 14 bases between. The CDR3 here is CARSPCIRVTNEKLFF. As DNA, the CDR3 is TGTGCCAGAAGCCCGTGTATCAGGGTAACTAATGAAAAACTGTTTTTT.

To note about this clone: The junction and the germline gene differ at one end; a read error may be behind it. The chain combines TRBV5-1 with TRBJ1-3; tentatively, D is TRBD1 (5 bases). The CDR3 has 15 residues. CDR1 is SGHRS, CDR2 YFSETQ, per germline. The CDR3 reads CDSSPSGGSGNTIYF. CDR3 bases: TGCGACAGCAGTCCCTCGGGGGGCTCTGGAAACACCATATATTTT.

The V and J genes are TRBV9 and TRBJ2-2, with TRBD1 matching 9 bases. V trimming: 0 bases; J trimming: 3 bases; junction bases outside the gene matches: 6. The CDR3 totals 17 residues. The germline V gene has CDR1 SGDLS and CDR2 YYNGEE. CDR3 in DNA: TGTGCCAGCAGCGTAGCCTCGGACAGGGGACACACCGGGGAGCTGTTTTTT. Residues: CASSVASDRGHTGELFF.

This chain uses TRBV27 with TRBJ2-7; a possible D gene is TRBD2 (5 bases). Looked up from germline, CDR1 is MNHEY and CDR2 is SMNVEV (reference sequence). CDR3 length: 14 amino acids. Trimming took 5 bases from V and 3 from J, leaving 14 bases between them. This CDR3 reads CASSPRGSGYEQYF. CDR3 sequence (DNA): TGTGCCAGCAGTCCCCGGGGAAGCGGCTACGAGCAGTACTTC.

The rearrangement links TRBV6-5 to TRBJ1-2, with no clear D. The CDR3 has 13 amino acids. Germline V gene lookup returns CDR1 MNHEY and CDR2 SVGAGI. Trimming removed 2 bases at V and 7 bases at J, with 11 bases between. CDR3 DNA: TGTGCCAGCAGTTACCCGGACCAGGTTGGCTACACCTTC. As protein: CASSYPDQVGYTF.

The genes are TRBV2 and TRBJ1-2, with TRBD1 matching 12 bases. CDR3 length: 16 residues. V lost 7 bases, J lost 7 bases, and 13 bases stayed unmatched. Germline lookup yields CDR1 SNHLY and CDR2 FYNNEI. As DNA, the CDR3 is TGTGCCAGCAATCCGGGGAGGGACAGGGGGCCAGGTGGCTACACCTTC. Protein product: CASNPGRDRGPGGYTF.

The chain joins TRBV19 to TRBJ1-3; D is unclear. Between the trimmed V and J ends, which lost 10 bases and 0 bases, there was a span of 16 bases. Germline V CDR1 and CDR2: LNHDA, SQIVND (reference sequence). The CDR3 loop spans 15 amino acids. The CDR3 protein is CATMDWRASGNTIYF. DNA of the CDR3: TGTGCCACAATGGACTGGCGAGCCTCTGGAAACACCATATATTTT.

The chain uses TRBV9 and TRBJ2-6; no reliable D call. Germline V gene sequence: CDR1 SGDLS, CDR2 YYNGEE. The CDR3 covers 17 residues. V was trimmed by 4 bases and J by 0 bases, leaving 14 bases between them. The CDR3 loop is CASSHGEVRSGANVLTF. The CDR3 nucleotides are TGTGCCAGCAGCCACGGAGAAGTCCGCTCTGGGGCCAACGTCCTGACTTTC.

V usage is TRBV19 and J usage is TRBJ2-3, with 7 bases that match TRBD2. Per germline, CDR1 LNHDA and CDR2 SQIVND (reference sequence). The CDR3 length is 14 residues. The trim removed 4 bases at V and 5 bases at J, leaving 6 bases unmatched. The CDR3 protein is CASSTVRGVDTQYF. DNA of the CDR3: TGTGCCAGTAGTACCGTCCGGGGGGTAGATACGCAGTATTTT.

The V gene is TRBV4-2, the J gene TRBJ1-1; TRBD1 matches at 7 bases. The germline V gene encodes CDR1 LGHNA and CDR2 YNFKEQ. The CDR3 has 14 residues. V was clipped by 1 base and J by 5 bases; unmatched bases: 4. The CDR3 is CASSQGPRGTEAFF. CDR3 DNA: TGTGCCAGCAGCCAAGGTCCCAGGGGGACTGAAGCTTTCTTT.

This clone was counted once. The rearrangement uses TRBV6-1 and TRBJ1-4; 11 positions agree with TRBD1. Germline V gene sequence: CDR1 MNHNS, CDR2 SASEGT. This CDR3 has 17 amino acids. V shed 2 bases, J shed 7 bases, and the junction held 9 bases outside the gene matches. The CDR3 DNA is TGTGCCAGCAGTGAATGGGGTACCGGGACAGGGGGTGAAAAACTGTTTTTT. Its translation is CASSEWGTGTGGEKLFF.